The clone carrying this T cell receptor beta chain was observed many times. V lost 0 bases to trimming and J lost 7 bases, with 14 bases between them. This CDR3 has 15 amino acids. The germline V gene has CDR1 LGHNA and CDR2 YSLEER. The data belong to a study of T cells after yellow fever vaccination. Synthesis of TCR cDNA relied on 5'RACE template switching, which attached a universal primer site and UMIs. MiXCR, applied by TCRdb to the 5' RACE reads, yields one record per CDR3 protein. The data hold about 300,000 distinct CDR3 sequences, with 7.5% to 9% observed a single time. The sample was CD4+ T cells sorted from PBMCs, taken 5 days after the yellow fever booster vaccination. The chain combines TRBV4-3 with TRBJ2-3, with D possibly matching TRBD2 (5 bases). The clonotype was recovered from a man in his late teens or twenties who received the YFV17D yellow fever vaccine. CDR3 DNA sequence: TGCGCCAGCAGCCAAGATCGGGAAGCGGATAATACGCAGTATTTT. Protein product: CASSQDREADNTQYF.